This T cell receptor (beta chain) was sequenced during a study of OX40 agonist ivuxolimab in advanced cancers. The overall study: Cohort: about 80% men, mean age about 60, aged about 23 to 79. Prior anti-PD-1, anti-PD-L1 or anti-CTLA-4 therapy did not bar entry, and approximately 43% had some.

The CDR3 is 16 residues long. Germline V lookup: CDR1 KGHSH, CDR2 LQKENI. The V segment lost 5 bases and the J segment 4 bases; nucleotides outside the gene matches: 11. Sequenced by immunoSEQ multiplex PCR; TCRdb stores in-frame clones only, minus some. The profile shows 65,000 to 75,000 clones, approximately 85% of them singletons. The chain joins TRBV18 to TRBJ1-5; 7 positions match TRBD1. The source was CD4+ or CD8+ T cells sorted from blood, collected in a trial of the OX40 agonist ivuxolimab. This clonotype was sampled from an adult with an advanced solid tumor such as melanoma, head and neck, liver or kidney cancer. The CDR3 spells CASSSETGTVNQPQHF. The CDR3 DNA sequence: TGTGCCAGCTCATCAGAAACCGGGACAGTTAATCAGCCCCAGCATTTT. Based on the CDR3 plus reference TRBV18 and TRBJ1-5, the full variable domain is NAGVMQNPRHLVRRRGQEARLRCSPMKGHSHVYWYRQLPEEGLKFMVYLQKENIIDESGMPKERFSAEFPKEGPSILRIQQVVRGDSAAYFCASSSETGTVNQPQHFGDGTRLSIL.